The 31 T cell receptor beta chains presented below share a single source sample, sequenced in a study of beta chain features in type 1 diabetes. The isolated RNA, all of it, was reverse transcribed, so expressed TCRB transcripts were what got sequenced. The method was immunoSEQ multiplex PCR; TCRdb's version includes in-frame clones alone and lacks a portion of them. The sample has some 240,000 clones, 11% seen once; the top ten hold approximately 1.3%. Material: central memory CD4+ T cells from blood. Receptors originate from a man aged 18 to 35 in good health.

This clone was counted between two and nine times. CDR3 sequence reads: CASSRWDMGSYEQYF. CDR3 coding DNA: TGTGCCAGCAGTCGTTGGGACATGGGCTCCTACGAGCAGTACTTC. V and J are TRBV28 and TRBJ2-7; D may be TRBD1 (6 bases). Germline V lookup: CDR1 MDHEN, CDR2 SYDVKM. V lost 5 bases, J lost 0 bases, and 14 bases lay in between. The CDR3 runs to 15 residues.

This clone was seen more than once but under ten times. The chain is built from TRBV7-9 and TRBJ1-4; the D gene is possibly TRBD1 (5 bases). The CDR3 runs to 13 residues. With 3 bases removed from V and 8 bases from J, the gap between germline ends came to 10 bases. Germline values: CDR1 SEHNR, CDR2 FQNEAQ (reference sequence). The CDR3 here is CASSFGQGEKLFF. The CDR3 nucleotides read TGTGCCAGCAGCTTTGGCCAGGGCGAAAAACTGTTTTTT.

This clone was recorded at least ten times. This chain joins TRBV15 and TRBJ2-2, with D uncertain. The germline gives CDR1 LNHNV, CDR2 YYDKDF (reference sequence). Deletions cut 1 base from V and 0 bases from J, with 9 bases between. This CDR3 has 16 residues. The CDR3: CATSRVVSANTGELFF. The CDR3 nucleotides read TGTGCCACCAGCAGAGTAGTGTCCGCGAACACCGGGGAGCTGTTTTTT.

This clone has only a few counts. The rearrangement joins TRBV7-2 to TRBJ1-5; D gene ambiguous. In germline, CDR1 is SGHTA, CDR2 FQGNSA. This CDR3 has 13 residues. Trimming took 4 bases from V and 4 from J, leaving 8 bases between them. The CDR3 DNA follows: TGTGCCAGCAGCTGGGGATCAAATCAGCCCCAGCATTTT. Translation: CASSWGSNQPQHF.

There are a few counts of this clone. This CDR3 is CASSAEGGTEAFF. Written as DNA, the CDR3 is TGTGCCAGCAGCGCCGAAGGGGGTACTGAAGCTTTCTTT. The rearrangement joins TRBV9 to TRBJ1-1, with D possibly being TRBD1 (6 bases). This CDR3 contains 13 residues. Germline V lookup: CDR1 SGDLS, CDR2 YYNGEE. V was trimmed by 3 bases and J by 5 bases, leaving 11 bases between them.

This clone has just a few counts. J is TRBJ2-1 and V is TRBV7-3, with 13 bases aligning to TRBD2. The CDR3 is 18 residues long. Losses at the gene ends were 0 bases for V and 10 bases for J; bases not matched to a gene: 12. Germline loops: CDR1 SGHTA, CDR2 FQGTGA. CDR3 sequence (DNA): TGTGCCAGCAGCTTAACTCCGACTAGCGGGAGGACGTCAGTCGAGCAGTTCTTC. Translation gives CASSLTPTSGRTSVEQFF.

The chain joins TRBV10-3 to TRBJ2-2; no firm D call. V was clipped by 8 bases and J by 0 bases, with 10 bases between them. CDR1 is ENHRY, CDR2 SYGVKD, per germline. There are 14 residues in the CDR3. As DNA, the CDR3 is TGTGCCATCCACGGAAATGCGAACACCGGGGAGCTGTTTTTT. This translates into CAIHGNANTGELFF.

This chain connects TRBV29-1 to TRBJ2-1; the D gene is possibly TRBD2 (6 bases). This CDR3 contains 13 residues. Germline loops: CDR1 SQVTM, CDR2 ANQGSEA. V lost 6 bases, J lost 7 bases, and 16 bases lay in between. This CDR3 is CSVRDFLRNEQFF. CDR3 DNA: TGCAGCGTGCGGGACTTTCTGAGGAATGAGCAGTTCTTC.

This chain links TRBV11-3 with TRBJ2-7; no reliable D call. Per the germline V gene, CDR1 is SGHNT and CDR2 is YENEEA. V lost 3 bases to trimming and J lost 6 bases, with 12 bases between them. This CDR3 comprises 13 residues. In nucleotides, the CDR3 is TGTGCCAGCAGCTTCGTCCCGTCCGGCGAGCAGTACTTC. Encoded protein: CASSFVPSGEQYF.

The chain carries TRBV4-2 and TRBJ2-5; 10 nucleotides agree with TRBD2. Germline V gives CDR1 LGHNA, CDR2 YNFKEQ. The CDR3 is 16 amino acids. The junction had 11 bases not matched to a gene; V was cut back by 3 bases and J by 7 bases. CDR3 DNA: TGTGCCAGCAGCCAGGATGGACTAGCGGAGAGGGCGACCCAGTACTTC. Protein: CASSQDGLAERATQYF.

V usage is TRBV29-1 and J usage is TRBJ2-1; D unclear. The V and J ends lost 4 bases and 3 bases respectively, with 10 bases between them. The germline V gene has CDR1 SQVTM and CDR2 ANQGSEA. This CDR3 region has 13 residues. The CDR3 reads CSVGRSGYNEQFF. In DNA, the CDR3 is TGCAGCGTTGGACGGAGTGGCTACAATGAGCAGTTCTTC.

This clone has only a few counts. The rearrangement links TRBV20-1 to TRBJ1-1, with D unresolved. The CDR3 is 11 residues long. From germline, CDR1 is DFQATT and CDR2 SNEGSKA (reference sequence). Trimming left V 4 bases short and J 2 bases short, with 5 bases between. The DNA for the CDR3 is TGCAGTGCTACAGATAACACTGAAGCTTTCTTT. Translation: CSATDNTEAFF.

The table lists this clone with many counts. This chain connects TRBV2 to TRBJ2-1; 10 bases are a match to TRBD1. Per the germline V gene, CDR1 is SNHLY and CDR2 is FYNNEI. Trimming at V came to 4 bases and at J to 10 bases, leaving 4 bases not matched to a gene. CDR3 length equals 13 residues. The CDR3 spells CASSALTGGEQFF. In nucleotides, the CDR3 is TGTGCCAGCAGTGCCCTGACAGGGGGCGAGCAGTTCTTC.

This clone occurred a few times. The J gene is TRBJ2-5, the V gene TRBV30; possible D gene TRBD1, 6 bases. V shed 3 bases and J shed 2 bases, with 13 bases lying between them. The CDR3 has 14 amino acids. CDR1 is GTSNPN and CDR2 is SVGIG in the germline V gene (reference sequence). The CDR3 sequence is CAWRNPGHQETQYF. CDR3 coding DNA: TGTGCCTGGAGAAATCCGGGACATCAAGAGACCCAGTACTTC.

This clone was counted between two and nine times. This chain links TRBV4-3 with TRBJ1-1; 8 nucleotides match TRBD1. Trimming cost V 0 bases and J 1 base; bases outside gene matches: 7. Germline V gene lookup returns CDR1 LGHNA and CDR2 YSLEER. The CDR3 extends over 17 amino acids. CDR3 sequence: CASSQDPPGQENTEAFF. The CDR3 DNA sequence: TGCGCCAGCAGCCAAGATCCGCCGGGACAGGAGAACACTGAAGCTTTCTTT.

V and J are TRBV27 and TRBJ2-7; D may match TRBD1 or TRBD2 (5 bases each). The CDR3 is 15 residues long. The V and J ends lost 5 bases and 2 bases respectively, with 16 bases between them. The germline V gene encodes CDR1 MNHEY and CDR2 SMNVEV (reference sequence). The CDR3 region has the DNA TGTGCCAGCAGTGCCTCCGGGACGGACCCCTACGAGCAGTACTTC. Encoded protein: CASSASGTDPYEQYF.

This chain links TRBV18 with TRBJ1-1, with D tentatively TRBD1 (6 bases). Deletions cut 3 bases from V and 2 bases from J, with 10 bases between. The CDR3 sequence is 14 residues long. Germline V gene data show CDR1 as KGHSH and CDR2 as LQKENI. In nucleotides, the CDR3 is TGTGCCAGCTCACCTGGACAGTCTAACACTGAAGCTTTCTTT. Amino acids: CASSPGQSNTEAFF.

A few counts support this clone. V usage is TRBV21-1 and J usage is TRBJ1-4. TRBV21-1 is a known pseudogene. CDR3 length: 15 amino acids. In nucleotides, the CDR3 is TGTGCCAGCAGAACATGGCGGGGGGTGGATGAAAAACTGTTTTTT. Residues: CASRTWRGVDEKLFF.

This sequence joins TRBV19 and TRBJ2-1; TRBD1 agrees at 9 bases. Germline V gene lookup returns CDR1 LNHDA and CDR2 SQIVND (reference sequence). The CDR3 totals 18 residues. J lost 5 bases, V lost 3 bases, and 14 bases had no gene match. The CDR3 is CASSIRDRAGVSDNEQFF. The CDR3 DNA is TGTGCCAGTAGTATCCGGGACAGGGCAGGTGTCTCGGACAATGAGCAGTTCTTC.

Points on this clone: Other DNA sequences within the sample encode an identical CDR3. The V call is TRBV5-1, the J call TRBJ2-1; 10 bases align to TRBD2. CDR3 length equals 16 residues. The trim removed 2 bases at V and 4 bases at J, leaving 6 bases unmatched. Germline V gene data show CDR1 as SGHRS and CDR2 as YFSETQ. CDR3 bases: TGCGCCAGCAGCTTTCTAGCGGGAGCCTCTTACAATGAGCAGTTCTTC. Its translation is CASSFLAGASYNEQFF.

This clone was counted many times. CDR3 protein: CASSLVGGQETQYF. In DNA form, the CDR3 reads TGTGCCAGCAGCTTGGTGGGGGGGCAAGAGACCCAGTACTTC. V gene TRBV7-9 combines with J gene TRBJ2-5; TRBD2 matches 7 bases. This CDR3 is 14 amino acids long. CDR1 and CDR2 from the germline V gene are SEHNR and FQNEAQ (reference sequence). J lost 2 bases, V lost 3 bases, and 3 bases had no gene match.

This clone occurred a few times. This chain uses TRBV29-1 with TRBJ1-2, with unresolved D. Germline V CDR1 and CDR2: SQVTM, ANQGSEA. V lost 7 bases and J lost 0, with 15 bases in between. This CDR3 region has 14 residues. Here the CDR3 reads CSARPESANYGYTF. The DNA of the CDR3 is TGCAGCGCCCGCCCGGAGTCAGCTAACTATGGCTACACCTTC.

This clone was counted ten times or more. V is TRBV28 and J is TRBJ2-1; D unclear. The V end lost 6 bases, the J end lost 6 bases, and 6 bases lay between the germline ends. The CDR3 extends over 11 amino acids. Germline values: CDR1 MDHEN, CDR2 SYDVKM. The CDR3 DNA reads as TGTGCCAGCAGCCTCATCAATGAGCAGTTCTTC. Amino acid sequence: CASSLINEQFF.

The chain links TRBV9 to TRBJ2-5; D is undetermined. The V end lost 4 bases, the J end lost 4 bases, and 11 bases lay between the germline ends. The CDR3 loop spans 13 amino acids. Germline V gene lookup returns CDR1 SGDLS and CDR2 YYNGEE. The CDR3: CASSPMGTETQYF. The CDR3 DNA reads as TGTGCCAGCAGCCCCATGGGAACAGAGACCCAGTACTTC.

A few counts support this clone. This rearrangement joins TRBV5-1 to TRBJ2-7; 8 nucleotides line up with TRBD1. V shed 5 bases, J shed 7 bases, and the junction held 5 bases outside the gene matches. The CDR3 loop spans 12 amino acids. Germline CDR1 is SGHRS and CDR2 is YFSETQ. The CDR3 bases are TGCGCCAGCAGATCAACAGGGGGAGAGCAGTACTTC. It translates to CASRSTGGEQYF.

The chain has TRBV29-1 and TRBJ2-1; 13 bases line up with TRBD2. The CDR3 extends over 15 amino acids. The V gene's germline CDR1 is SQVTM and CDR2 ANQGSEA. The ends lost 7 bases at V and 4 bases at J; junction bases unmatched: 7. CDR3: CSATGTSGMYNEQFF. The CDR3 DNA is TGCAGCGCCACGGGGACTAGCGGGATGTACAATGAGCAGTTCTTC.

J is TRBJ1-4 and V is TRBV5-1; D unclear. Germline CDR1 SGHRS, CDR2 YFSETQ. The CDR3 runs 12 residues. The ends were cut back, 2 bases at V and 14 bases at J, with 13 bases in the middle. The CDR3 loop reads CASSLDTGRLFF. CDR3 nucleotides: TGCGCCAGCAGCTTAGACACGGGAAGGCTGTTTTTT.

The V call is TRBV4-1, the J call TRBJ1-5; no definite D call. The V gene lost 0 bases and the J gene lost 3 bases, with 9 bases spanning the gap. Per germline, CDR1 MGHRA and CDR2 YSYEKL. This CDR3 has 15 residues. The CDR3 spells CASSQEEADNQPQHF. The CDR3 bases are TGCGCCAGCAGCCAAGAAGAGGCAGACAATCAGCCCCAGCATTTT.

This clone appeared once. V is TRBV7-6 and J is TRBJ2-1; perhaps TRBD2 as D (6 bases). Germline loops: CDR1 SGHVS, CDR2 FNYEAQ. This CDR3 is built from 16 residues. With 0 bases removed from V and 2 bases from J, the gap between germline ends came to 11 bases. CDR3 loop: CASSLAAGRTYNEQFF. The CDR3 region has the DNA TGTGCCAGCAGCTTAGCTGCGGGGCGTACCTACAATGAGCAGTTCTTC.

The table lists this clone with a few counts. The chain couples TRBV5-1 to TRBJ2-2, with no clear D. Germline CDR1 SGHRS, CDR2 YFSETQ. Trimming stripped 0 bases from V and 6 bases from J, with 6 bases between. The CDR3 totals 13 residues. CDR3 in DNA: TGCGCCAGCAGCTTGGCAGTGGCCGGGGAGCTGTTTTTT. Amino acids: CASSLAVAGELFF.

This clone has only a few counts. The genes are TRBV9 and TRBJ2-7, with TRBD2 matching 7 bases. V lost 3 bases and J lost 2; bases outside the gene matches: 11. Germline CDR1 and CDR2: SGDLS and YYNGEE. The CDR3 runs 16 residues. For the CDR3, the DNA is TGTGCCAGCAGCGCACACGTCCTAGCGGCACCCTACGAGCAGTACTTC. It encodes CASSAHVLAAPYEQYF.